Presented here are 27 T cell receptor beta chains from one specimen sequenced in a study of identical twins. One entry per CDR3 protein results from TCRdb running MiXCR on the 5' RACE reads. The sample shows 1.5 million to 2 million distinct CDR3 sequences, roughly 35% of them seen only once. Sequencing used cord blood. All receptors derive from a newborn girl in good health.

Details on this clonotype: A much larger clone sits a single nucleotide away, making a read error possible. The CDR3 protein is CSATVPGPSHEQYF. Written as DNA, the CDR3 is TGCAGTGCAACCGTTCCGGGACCATCCCACGAGCAGTACTTC. V usage is TRBV20-1 and J usage is TRBJ2-7; the D gene could be TRBD1 or TRBD2 (5 bases each). Germline V gene sequence: CDR1 DFQATT, CDR2 SNEGSKA (reference sequence). This CDR3 comprises 14 residues. The V and J ends lost 6 bases and 5 bases respectively, with 20 bases between them.

This clonotype was seen a few times. Written as DNA, the CDR3 is TGTGCCAGCAGTGACGACAGGATGCCGAAGACCCAGTACTTC. Its translation is CASSDDRMPKTQYF. This sequence joins TRBV6-6 and TRBJ2-5; the D gene is possibly TRBD1 (6 bases). Germline V gene sequence: CDR1 MNHNY, CDR2 SVGAGI (reference sequence). The ends were cut back, 5 bases at V and 6 bases at J, with 16 bases in the middle. The CDR3 covers 14 residues.

The chain has TRBV5-1 and TRBJ2-3; the match to TRBD2 covers 9 bases. V lost 0 bases to trimming and J lost 5 bases; unmatched junction nucleotides: 7. The CDR3 extends over 16 amino acids. Germline V gene data show CDR1 as SGHRS and CDR2 as YFSETQ. DNA of the CDR3: TGCGCCAGCAGCTTGGGACTAGCGGATCTCATAGATACGCAGTATTTT. It specifies CASSLGLADLIDTQYF.

This clonotype was counted a few times. The chain combines TRBV28 with TRBJ2-7; 9 bases map to TRBD1. The CDR3 covers 15 residues. J gave up 5 bases and V 2 bases, and 7 bases lay outside the gene matches. Germline CDR1 is MDHEN and CDR2 is SYDVKM. Here the CDR3 reads CASSLPGQGKDEQYF. As DNA, the CDR3 is TGTGCCAGCAGTTTACCGGGACAGGGTAAGGACGAGCAGTACTTC.

This clonotype was counted a few times. V is TRBV3-1 and J is TRBJ2-6, with D hard to call. The CDR3 has 17 amino acids. Germline V gene data show CDR1 as LGHDT and CDR2 as YNNKEL (reference sequence). V lost 1 base to trimming and J lost 0 bases, with 10 bases between them. CDR3 sequence reads: CASSQVGPYSGANVLTF. As DNA, the CDR3 is TGTGCCAGCAGCCAAGTAGGCCCCTACTCTGGGGCCAACGTCCTGACTTTC.

V usage is TRBV20-1 and J usage is TRBJ2-3; 7 bases are a match to TRBD2. CDR3 length equals 18 residues. Germline lookup yields CDR1 DFQATT and CDR2 SNEGSKA (reference sequence). J lost 0 bases, V lost 6 bases, and 18 bases had no gene match. The CDR3 DNA reads as TGCAGTGCCCACGACATCCGCGGGGGATACTTTAGCACAGATACGCAGTATTTT. Its protein is CSAHDIRGGYFSTDTQYF.

This clonotype came up a few times. This chain uses TRBV27 with TRBJ1-4; no firm D call. This CDR3 comprises 13 residues. Trimming shortened V by 2 bases and J by 7 bases, and 8 bases separated the two germline ends. The germline CDR1 and CDR2 sequences are MNHEY and SMNVEV (reference sequence). CDR3 in amino acids: CASSLGRTEKLFF. CDR3 DNA: TGTGCCAGCAGTTTAGGACGGACTGAAAAACTGTTTTTT.

The chain recombines TRBV3-1 with TRBJ1-2; D unclear. Looked up from germline, CDR1 is LGHDT and CDR2 is YNNKEL (reference sequence). The CDR3 has 16 residues. Trimming pared 3 bases from V and 0 bases from J, leaving 14 bases between. The CDR3 sequence is CASSHTTKGANYGYTF. CDR3 nucleotide sequence: TGTGCCAGCAGCCATACAACGAAGGGAGCTAACTATGGCTACACCTTC.

This clonotype showed up just a few times. J is TRBJ2-4 and V is TRBV28; TRBD2 matches at 8 bases. After removal of 7 bases from V and 0 bases from J, the junction contained 11 bases not matched to a gene. The CDR3 consists of 17 residues. Germline CDR1 reads MDHEN; CDR2 reads SYDVKM. CDR3 nucleotides: TGTGCCAGCACCGTGGGCGGGGGGACACTAGCCAAAAACATTCAGTACTTC. Amino acid sequence: CASTVGGGTLAKNIQYF.

The chain has TRBV27 and TRBJ2-3; 7 positions agree with TRBD1. V lost 1 base to trimming and J lost 2 bases; unmatched junction nucleotides: 6. CDR1 is MNHEY and CDR2 is SMNVEV in the germline V gene (reference sequence). This CDR3 has 16 amino acids. CDR3 DNA: TGTGCCAGCAGTTTATGGCTTGGGACAGTCACAGATACGCAGTATTTT. It translates to CASSLWLGTVTDTQYF.

The rearrangement joins TRBV15 to TRBJ1-5, with 10 bases matching TRBD1. Losses at the gene ends were 1 base for V and 0 bases for J; bases not matched to a gene: 6. Per the germline V gene, CDR1 is LNHNV and CDR2 is YYDKDF (reference sequence). The CDR3 sequence is 18 residues long. CDR3 sequence: CATSRGDRGSYSNQPQHF. Written as DNA, the CDR3 is TGTGCCACCAGCAGAGGGGACAGGGGCTCTTATAGCAATCAGCCCCAGCATTTT.

This clonotype was detected only a few times. The chain couples TRBV20-1 to TRBJ1-6, with D maybe TRBD1 (6 bases). The CDR3 covers 11 residues. The germline V gene has CDR1 DFQATT and CDR2 SNEGSKA (reference sequence). Between the trimmed V and J ends, which lost 6 bases and 7 bases, there was a span of 7 bases. The CDR3 spells CSAGQNSPLHF. For the CDR3, the DNA is TGCAGTGCCGGACAGAATTCACCCCTCCACTTT.

This clonotype was detected only a few times. The chain is built from TRBV29-1 and TRBJ2-1; TRBD2 matches 7 bases. There are 17 residues in the CDR3. With 4 bases clipped from V and 5 bases from J, the junction kept 17 bases outside the gene matches. Germline V gives CDR1 SQVTM, CDR2 ANQGSEA. The CDR3 sequence is CSVAWLAAVVGDNEQFF. Written as DNA, the CDR3 is TGCAGCGTTGCCTGGCTAGCGGCAGTGGTAGGGGACAATGAGCAGTTCTTC.

Here the CDR3 reads CASSLGDLTSNEQYF. The CDR3 DNA sequence: TGCGCCAGCAGCTTGGGGGACCTAACATCCAACGAGCAGTACTTC. This sequence joins TRBV5-1 and TRBJ2-7; D tentatively fits TRBD1 or TRBD2 (5 bases each). V lost 0 bases and J 5 bases, leaving 15 bases between the germline ends. The CDR3 sequence is 15 residues long. Germline assignment: CDR1 SGHRS and CDR2 YFSETQ. The entire variable domain, with the rest obtained from reference TRBV5-1 and TRBJ2-7, is as follows: KAGVTQTPRYLIKTRGQQVTLSCSPISGHRSVSWYQQTPGQGLQFLFEYFSETQRNKGNFPGRFSGRQFSNSRSEMNVSTLELGDSALYLCASSLGDLTSNEQYFGPGTRLTVT.

Notes on this clonotype: The junction departs from the called germline gene at one end, perhaps through a read error. The V gene is TRBV7-2, the J gene TRBJ2-3; TRBD2 aligns across 9 bases. The CDR3 consists of 15 residues. The germline CDR1 and CDR2 sequences are SGHTA and FQGNSA. The CDR3, as DNA: TGTGCCAGCAGTCGGAGCGGGAGGAGCACAGATACGCGGTATTTT. It specifies CASSRSGRSTDTRYF.

In its sample, this clonotype was seen a few times. The V and J genes are TRBV4-1 and TRBJ2-7; 7 bases fit TRBD1. Germline lookup yields CDR1 MGHRA and CDR2 YSYEKL. CDR3 length equals 15 residues. The V and J ends lost 6 bases and 5 bases, in that order; junction bases with no gene match: 13. CDR3 sequence: CASRLQGDRAHEQYF. CDR3 sequence (DNA): TGCGCCAGCAGACTCCAAGGGGACAGAGCCCACGAGCAGTACTTC.

This chain uses TRBV20-1 with TRBJ2-4; D perhaps matches TRBD2 (5 bases). This CDR3 comprises 14 residues. Trimming removed 2 bases from V and 16 bases from J, with 24 bases in between. Germline-derived CDR1 and CDR2 are DFQATT and SNEGSKA (reference sequence). DNA for the CDR3: TGCAGTGCTAGAAATACTGGAGGTTCCTACGAGCACTACTTC. Its translation: CSARNTGGSYEHYF.

At least ten counts were recorded for this clonotype. The chain joins TRBV20-1 to TRBJ2-1; the D gene could be TRBD1 or TRBD2 (6 bases each). Trimming took 0 bases from V and 2 from J, leaving 11 bases between them. Germline V lookup: CDR1 DFQATT, CDR2 SNEGSKA (reference sequence). The CDR3 runs to 15 residues. DNA of the CDR3: TGCAGTGCTAGAGAAGGGGGAGGACCCTACAATGAGCAGTTCTTC. The encoded protein is CSAREGGGPYNEQFF.

V and J are TRBV29-1 and TRBJ1-3, with a possible D match to TRBD1 (6 bases). Trimming cost V 4 bases and J 0 bases, with 13 bases left between them. Looked up from germline, CDR1 is SQVTM and CDR2 is ANQGSEA. The CDR3 sequence is 15 residues long. The CDR3 DNA follows: TGCAGCGTTGTCGGACAGTTGGACTCTGGAAACACCATATATTTT. This sequence encodes CSVVGQLDSGNTIYF.

Details on this clonotype: Its ends do not fully match the called genes, so a read error is possible. The CDR3 loop is CSARDQILQGTQYF. The CDR3 DNA is TGCAGTGCTAGAGATCAGATCCTACAAGGGACCCAGTACTTC. The genes are TRBV20-1 and TRBJ2-7; no firm D call. Gene TRBJ2-5 matches the end of the DNA better, so the J call may be wrong. The CDR3 length is 14 residues. CDR1 DFQATT and CDR2 SNEGSKA come from the germline V gene (reference sequence).

The gene calls are TRBV11-2 and TRBJ1-3, with 8 bases lining up with TRBD1. This CDR3 has 15 amino acids. From germline, CDR1 is SGHAT and CDR2 FQNNGV. Trimming cost V 5 bases and J 4 bases; bases outside gene matches: 7. In DNA, the CDR3 is TGTGCCAGCAGCCCGAGGACAGGGCCCGGAAACACCATATATTTT. Protein sequence: CASSPRTGPGNTIYF.

The chain carries TRBV7-2 and TRBJ2-2; D gene unclear. The germline gives CDR1 SGHTA, CDR2 FQGNSA. The V end was cut by 1 base, the J end by 8 bases, with 8 bases between. This CDR3 has 13 residues. The CDR3 reads CASSLDFPGELFF. As DNA, the CDR3 is TGTGCCAGCAGCTTAGACTTTCCGGGGGAGCTGTTTTTT.

The rearrangement links TRBV9 to TRBJ2-3, with TRBD2 identical over 9 bases. J gave up 2 bases and V 0 bases, and 10 bases lay outside the gene matches. Germline CDR1 and CDR2: SGDLS and YYNGEE. CDR3 size: 18 residues. The CDR3 DNA reads as TGTGCCAGCAGCGTAGCCCTAGCGGGGCCTTCCCCCACAGATACGCAGTATTTT. Its protein product is CASSVALAGPSPTDTQYF.

The chain links TRBV21-1 to TRBJ2-1; the table assigns TRBD2, which was not confirmed against the DNA. TRBV21-1 has pseudogene status. The CDR3 sequence is 16 residues long. The CDR3 DNA is TGTGCCAGCAGCCTTAAGCGGGAGGGCGCCTACAATGAGCAGTTCTTC. Its translation: CASSLKREGAYNEQFF.

This chain connects TRBV5-1 to TRBJ2-5; 12 nucleotides line up with TRBD2. This CDR3 has 16 amino acids. CDR1 SGHRS and CDR2 YFSETQ come from the germline V gene. Trimming took 3 bases from V and 7 from J; bases not matched to a gene: 10. The CDR3 sequence is CASSSQLAGGRGTQYF. The CDR3 nucleotides are TGCGCCAGCAGCTCCCAACTAGCGGGGGGCCGAGGGACCCAGTACTTC.

V gene TRBV7-9 combines with J gene TRBJ1-3, with D uncertain. The V gene's germline CDR1 is SEHNR and CDR2 FQNEAQ (reference sequence). The CDR3 is 16 amino acids. Trimming took off 6 bases at V and 4 bases at J, with 19 bases between the two ends. The CDR3 sequence: CASSRTGSQAGNTIYF. The CDR3 region has the DNA TGTGCCAGCAGTCGTACCGGGTCTCAAGCAGGAAACACCATATATTTT.

The V gene is TRBV2, the J gene TRBJ1-6; tentative D call: TRBD1 (6 bases). The CDR3 is made up of 12 amino acids. V gave up 7 bases and J gave up 12 bases, with 13 bases separating them. The germline CDR1 and CDR2 sequences are SNHLY and FYNNEI. The CDR3 bases are TGTGCCAGCATCCACAGGGTCGGACCCCTCCACTTT. This translates into CASIHRVGPLHF.